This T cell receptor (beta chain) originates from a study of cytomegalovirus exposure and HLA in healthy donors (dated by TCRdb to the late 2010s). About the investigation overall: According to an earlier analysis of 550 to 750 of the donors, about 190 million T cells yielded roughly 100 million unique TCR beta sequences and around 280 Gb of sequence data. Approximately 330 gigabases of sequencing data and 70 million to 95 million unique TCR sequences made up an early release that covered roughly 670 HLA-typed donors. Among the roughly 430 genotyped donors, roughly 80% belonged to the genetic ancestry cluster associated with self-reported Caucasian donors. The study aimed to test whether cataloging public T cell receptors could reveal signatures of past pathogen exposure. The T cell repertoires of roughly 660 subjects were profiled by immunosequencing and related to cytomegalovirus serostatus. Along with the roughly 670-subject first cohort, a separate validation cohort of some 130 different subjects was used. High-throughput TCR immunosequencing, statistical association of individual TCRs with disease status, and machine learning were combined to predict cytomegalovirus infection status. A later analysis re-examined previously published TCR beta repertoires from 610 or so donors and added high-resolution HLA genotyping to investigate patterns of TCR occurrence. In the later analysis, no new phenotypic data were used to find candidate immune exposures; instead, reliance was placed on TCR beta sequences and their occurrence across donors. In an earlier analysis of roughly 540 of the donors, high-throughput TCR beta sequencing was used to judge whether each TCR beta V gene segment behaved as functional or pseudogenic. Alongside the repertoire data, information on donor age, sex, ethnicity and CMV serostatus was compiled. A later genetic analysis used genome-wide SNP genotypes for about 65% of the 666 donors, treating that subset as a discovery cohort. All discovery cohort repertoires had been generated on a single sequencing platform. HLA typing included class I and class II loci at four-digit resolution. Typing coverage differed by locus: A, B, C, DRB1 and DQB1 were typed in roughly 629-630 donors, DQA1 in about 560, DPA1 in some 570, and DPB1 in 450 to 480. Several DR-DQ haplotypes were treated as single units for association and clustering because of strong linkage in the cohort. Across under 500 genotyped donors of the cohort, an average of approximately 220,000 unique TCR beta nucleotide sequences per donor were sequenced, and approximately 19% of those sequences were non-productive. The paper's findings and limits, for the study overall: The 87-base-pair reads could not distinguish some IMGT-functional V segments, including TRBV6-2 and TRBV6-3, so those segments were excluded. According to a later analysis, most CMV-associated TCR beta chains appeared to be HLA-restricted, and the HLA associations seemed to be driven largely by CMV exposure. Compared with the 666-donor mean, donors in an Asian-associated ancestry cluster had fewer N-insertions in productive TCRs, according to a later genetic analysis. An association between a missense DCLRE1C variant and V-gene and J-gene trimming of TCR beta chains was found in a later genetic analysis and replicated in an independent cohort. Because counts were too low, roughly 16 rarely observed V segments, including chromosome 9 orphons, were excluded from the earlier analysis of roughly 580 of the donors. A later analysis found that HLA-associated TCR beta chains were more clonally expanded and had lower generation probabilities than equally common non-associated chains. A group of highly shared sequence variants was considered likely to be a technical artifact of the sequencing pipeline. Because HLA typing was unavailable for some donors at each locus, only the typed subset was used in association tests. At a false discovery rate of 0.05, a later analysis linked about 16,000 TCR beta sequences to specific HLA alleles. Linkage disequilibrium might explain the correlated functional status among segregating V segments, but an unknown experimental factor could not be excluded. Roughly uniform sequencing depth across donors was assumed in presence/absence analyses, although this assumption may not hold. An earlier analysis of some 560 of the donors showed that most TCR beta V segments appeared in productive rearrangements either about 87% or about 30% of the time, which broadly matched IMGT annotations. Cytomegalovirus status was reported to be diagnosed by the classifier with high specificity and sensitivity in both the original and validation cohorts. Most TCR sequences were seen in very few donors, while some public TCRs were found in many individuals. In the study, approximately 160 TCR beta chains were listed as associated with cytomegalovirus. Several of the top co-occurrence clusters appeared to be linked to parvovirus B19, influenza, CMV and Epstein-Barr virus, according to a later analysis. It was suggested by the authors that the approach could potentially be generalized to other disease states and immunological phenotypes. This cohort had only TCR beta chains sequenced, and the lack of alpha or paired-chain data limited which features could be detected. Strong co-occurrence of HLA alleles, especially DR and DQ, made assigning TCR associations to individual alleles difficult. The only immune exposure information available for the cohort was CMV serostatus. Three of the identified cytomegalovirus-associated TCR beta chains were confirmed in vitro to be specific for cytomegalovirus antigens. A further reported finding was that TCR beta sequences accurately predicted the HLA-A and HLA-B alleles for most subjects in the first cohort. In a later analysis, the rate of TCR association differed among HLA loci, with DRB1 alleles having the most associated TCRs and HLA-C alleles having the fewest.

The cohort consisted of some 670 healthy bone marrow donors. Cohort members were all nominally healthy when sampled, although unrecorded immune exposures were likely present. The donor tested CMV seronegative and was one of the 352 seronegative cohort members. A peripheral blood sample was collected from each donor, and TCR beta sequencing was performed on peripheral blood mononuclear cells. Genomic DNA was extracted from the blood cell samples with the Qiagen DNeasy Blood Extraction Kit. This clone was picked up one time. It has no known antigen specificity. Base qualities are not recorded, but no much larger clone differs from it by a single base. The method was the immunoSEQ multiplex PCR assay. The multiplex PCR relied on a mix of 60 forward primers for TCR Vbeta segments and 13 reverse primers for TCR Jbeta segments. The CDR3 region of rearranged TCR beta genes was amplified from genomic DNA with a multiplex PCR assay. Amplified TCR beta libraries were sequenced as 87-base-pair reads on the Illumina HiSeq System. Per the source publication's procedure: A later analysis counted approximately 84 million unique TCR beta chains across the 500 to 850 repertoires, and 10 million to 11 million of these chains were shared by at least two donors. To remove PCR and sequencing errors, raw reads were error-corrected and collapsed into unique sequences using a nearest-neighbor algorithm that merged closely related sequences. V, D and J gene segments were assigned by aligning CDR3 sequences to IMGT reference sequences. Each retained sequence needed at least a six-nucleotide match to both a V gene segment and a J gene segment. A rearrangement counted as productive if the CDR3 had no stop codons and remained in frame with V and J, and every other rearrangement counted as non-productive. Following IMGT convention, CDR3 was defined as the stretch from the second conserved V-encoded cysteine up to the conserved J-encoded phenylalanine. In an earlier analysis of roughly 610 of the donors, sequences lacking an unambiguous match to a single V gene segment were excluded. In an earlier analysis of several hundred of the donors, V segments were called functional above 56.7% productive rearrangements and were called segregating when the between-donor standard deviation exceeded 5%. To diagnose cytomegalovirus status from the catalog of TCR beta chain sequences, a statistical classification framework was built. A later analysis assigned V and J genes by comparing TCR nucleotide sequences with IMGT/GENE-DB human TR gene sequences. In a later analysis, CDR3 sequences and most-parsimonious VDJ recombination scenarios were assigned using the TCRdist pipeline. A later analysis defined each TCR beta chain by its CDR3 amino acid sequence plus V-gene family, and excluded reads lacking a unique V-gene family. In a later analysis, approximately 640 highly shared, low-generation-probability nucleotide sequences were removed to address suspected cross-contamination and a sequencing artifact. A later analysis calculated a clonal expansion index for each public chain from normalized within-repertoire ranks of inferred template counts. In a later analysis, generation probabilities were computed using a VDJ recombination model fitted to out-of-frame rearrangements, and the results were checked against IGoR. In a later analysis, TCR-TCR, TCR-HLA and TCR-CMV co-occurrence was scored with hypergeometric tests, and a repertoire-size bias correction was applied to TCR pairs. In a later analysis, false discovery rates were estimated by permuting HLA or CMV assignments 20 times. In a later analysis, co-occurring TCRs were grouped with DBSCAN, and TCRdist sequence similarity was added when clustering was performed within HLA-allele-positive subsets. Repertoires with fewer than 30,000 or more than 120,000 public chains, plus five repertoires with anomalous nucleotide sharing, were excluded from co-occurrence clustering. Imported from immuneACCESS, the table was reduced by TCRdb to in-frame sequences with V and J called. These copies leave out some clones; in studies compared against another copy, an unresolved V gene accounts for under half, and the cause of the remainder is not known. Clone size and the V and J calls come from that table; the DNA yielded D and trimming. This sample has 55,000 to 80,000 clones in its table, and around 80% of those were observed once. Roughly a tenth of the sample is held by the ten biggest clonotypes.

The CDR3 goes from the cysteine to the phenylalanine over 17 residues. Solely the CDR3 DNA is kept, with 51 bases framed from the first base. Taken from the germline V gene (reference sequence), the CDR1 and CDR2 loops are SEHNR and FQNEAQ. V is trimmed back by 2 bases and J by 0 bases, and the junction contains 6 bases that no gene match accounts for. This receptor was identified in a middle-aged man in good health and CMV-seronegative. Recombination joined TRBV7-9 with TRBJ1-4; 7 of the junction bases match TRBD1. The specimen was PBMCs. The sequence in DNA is TGTGCCAGCAGCTTAAGGGGAGACAGGGCAACTAATGAAAAACTGTTTTTT. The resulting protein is CASSLRGDRATNEKLFF.